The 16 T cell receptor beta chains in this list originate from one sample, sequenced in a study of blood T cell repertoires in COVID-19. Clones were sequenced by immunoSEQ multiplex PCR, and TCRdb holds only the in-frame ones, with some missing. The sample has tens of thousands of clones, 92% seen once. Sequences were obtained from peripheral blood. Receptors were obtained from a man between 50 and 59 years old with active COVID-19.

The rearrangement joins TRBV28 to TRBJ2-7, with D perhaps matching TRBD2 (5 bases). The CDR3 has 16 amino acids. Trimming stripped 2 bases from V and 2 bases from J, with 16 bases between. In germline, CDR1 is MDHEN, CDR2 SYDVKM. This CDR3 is CASSLLGKRLPYEQYF. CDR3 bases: TGTGCCAGCAGTTTACTGGGGAAGCGGCTTCCCTACGAGCAGTACTTC.

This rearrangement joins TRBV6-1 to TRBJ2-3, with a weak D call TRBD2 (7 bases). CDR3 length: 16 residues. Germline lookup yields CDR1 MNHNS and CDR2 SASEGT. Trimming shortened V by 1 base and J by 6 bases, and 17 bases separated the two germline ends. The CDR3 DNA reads TGTGCCAGCAGTGAAGATGTGGGGGGGCCATCCGATACGCAGTATTTT. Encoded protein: CASSEDVGGPSDTQYF.

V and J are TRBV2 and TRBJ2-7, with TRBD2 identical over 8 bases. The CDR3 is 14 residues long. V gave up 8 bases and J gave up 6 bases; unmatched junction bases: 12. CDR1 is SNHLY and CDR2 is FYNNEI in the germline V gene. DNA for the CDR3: TGTGCCAGCTGGTTCGGGACTAGTACCCGCGAGCAGTACTTC. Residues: CASWFGTSTREQYF.

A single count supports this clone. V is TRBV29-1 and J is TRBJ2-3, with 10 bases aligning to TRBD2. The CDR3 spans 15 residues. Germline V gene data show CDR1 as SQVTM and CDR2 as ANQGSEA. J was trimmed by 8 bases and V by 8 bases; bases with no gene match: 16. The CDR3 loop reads CSYEGLAGERGTQYF. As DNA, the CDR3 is TGCAGCTATGAGGGGCTAGCGGGGGAGAGGGGTACGCAGTATTTT.

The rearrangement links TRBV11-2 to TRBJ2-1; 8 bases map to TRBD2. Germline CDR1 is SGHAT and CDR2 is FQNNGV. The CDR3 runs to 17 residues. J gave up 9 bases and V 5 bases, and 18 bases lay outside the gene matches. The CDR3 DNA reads TGTGCCAGCAGCCCCCCCCGTTCGGAGCGGGAGATTCCTGAGCAGTTCTTC. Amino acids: CASSPPRSEREIPEQFF.

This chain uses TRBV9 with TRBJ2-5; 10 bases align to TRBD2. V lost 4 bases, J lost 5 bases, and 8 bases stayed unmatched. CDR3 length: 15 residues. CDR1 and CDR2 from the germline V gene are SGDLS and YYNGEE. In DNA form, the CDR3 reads TGTGCCAGCAGCCAAGCGGGAGGGGGATGGGAGACCCAGTACTTC. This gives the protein CASSQAGGGWETQYF.

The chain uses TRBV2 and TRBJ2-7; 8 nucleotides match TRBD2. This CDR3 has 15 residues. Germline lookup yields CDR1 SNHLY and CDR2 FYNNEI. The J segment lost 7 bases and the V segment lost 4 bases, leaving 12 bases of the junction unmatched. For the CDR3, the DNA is TGTGCCAGCAGTGTGGGTTCAGCACCGGGAGGGGAGCAGTACTTC. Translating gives CASSVGSAPGGEQYF.

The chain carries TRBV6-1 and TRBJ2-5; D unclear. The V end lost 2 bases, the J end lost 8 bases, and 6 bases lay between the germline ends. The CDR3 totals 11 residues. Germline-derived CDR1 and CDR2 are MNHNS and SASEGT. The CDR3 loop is CASSELTTQYF. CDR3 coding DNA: TGTGCCAGCAGTGAACTCACTACCCAGTACTTC.

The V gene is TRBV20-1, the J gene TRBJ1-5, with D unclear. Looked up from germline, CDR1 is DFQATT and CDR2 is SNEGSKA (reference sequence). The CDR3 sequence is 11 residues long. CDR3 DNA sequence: TGCAGCATCAGTAGCAATCAGCCCCAGCATTTT. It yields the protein CSISSNQPQHF.

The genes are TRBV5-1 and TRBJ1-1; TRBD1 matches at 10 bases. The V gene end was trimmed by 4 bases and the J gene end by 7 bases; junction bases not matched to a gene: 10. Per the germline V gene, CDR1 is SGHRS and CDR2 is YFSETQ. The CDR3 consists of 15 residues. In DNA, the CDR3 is TGCGCCAGCAGCGCTGGGGGGACAGGGGATTATGAAGCTTTCTTT. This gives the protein CASSAGGTGDYEAFF.

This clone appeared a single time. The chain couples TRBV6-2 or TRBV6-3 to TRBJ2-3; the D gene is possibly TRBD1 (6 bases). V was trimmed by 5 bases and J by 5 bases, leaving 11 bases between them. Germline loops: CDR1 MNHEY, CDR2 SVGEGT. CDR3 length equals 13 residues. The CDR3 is CASSSFRGDTQYF. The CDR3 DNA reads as TGTGCCAGCAGTAGCTTCAGGGGAGATACGCAGTATTTT.

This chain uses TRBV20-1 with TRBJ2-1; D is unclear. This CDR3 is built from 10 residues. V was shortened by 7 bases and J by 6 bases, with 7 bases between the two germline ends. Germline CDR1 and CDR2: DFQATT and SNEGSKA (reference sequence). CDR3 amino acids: CSVAPNEQFF. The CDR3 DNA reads TGCAGTGTAGCCCCCAATGAGCAGTTCTTC.

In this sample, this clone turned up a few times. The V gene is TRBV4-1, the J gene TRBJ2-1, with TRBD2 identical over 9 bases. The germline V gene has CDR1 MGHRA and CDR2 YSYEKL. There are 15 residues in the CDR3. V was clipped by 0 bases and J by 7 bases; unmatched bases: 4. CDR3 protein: CASSQESAGGNEQFF. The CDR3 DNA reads TGCGCCAGCAGCCAAGAGAGTGCGGGGGGGAATGAGCAGTTCTTC.

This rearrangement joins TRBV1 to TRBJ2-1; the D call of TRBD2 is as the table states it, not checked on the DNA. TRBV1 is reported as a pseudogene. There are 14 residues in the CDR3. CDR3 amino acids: CTGLAVVSYNEQFF. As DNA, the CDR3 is TGCACCGGGCTAGCGGTCGTTTCCTACAATGAGCAGTTCTTC.

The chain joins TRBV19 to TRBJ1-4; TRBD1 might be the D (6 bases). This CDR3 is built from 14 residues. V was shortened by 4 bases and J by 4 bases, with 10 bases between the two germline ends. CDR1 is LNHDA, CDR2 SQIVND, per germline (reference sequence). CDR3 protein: CASSTDSGNEKLFF. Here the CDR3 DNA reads TGTGCCAGTAGTACGGACAGCGGTAATGAAAAACTGTTTTTT.

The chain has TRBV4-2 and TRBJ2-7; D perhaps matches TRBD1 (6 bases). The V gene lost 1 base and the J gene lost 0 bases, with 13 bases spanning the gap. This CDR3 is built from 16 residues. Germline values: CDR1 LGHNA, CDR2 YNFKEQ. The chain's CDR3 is CASSQVQGLSSYEQYF. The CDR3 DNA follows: TGTGCCAGCAGCCAAGTTCAGGGGTTAAGCTCCTACGAGCAGTACTTC.